The clone carrying this TCR beta chain has only a few counts. Its antigen is not known. The data were obtained in a study of post-analysis software for immune sequencing data. On the study more broadly: Several disease courses (relapsing-remitting, secondary progressive and progressive-relapsing) of multiple sclerosis were included. The study's findings and limits: In patients, TRBV5-6, TRBV5-1 and TRBV20-1 belonged to four or five TRBV segments found more frequently than in controls. The authors found that F measure strongly co-clustered same-batch samples. Comparison with controls showed significantly lower normalized Chao1 diversity in multiple sclerosis patients.

Prepared libraries of TCR beta cDNA carried unique molecular identifiers. T cells numbering roughly 1 to 10 million yielded some 480,000 cDNA molecules. TCRdb itself ran the PCR reads through MiXCR, one entry per CDR3 protein. This table has roughly 800,000 distinct CDR3 sequences, about 57% appearing once. With V trimmed by 5 bases and J by 8 bases, 10 bases remained unmatched. The CDR3 extends over 15 amino acids. Germline V gene sequence: CDR1 DFQATT, CDR2 SNEGSKA (reference sequence). V usage is TRBV20-1 and J usage is TRBJ2-1, with 12 nucleotides matching TRBD1. The sequenced sample consisted of blood. The TCR was taken from a girl under 18 with multiple sclerosis. DNA of the CDR3: TGCAGTGCTTTAAAGGGGGACAGGGGGCAGGATGAGCAGTTCTTC. Encoded protein: CSALKGDRGQDEQFF.